This TCR beta chain was captured by sequencing in a study of vaccination effects on CD4 cells after COVID-19. As for the study in general: The participants, recipients of two vaccine doses, got either BNT162b2 or mRNA-1273.

TCRdb's table, derived via immunoSEQ multiplex PCR, lists solely in-frame clones and lacks some. The sample has 30,000 to 40,000 clones; approximately 70% are singletons. In the case of this clone: Its matching antigen is unknown.

The CDR3 covers 15 residues. The junction had 8 bases not matched to a gene; V was cut back by 4 bases and J by 9 bases. Germline assignment: CDR1 MDHEN and CDR2 SYDVKM. The ViraFEST assay expanded antigen-specific CD4+ T cells with viral peptide pools before sequencing. Culturing for 10 days preceded CD4+ T cell isolation. Testing of the vaccine recipients showed negative nucleocapsid antibodies and no prior SARS-CoV-2 infection. In the cultures, half the medium was exchanged for IL-2 medium on days 3 and 7. Findings and caveats of the study: Late post-vaccination, clones induced by infection and those induced by vaccine underwent marked clonal contraction. Early post-infection timepoints were missing from the study, which also had few convalescent patients.

This receptor was taken from a human donor who received a COVID-19 vaccine. The specimen was CD4+ T cells from PBMCs cultured with SARS-CoV-2 spike peptides, collected before COVID-19 vaccination. The chain links TRBV28 to TRBJ2-6; 8 bases match TRBD2. The CDR3 nucleotides are TGTGCCAGCAGTTCCAGGACTAGCCGAGGCAACGTCCTGACTTTC. It translates to CASSSRTSRGNVLTF. Full variable domain (outside the CDR3, taken from reference TRBV28 and TRBJ2-6): DVKVTQSSRYLVKRTGEKVFLECVQDMDHENMFWYRQDPGLGLRLIYFSYDVKMKEKGDIPEGYSVSREKKERFSLILESASTNQTSMYLCASSSRTSRGNVLTFGAGSRLTVL.